Given below is one T cell receptor beta chain in context. In the authors' workflow: Counts of nucleated cells, estimated from reference gene primer amplification, were obtained. The table came from immunoSEQ multiplex PCR; TCRdb's copy has only in-frame clones and leaves some out. Clonal size and the V and J genes are those of that table, whereas D and trimming came from the DNA. The repertoire holds 50,000 to 65,000 clones, with roughly 92% as singletons. The germline gives CDR1 PRHDT, CDR2 FYEKMQ (reference sequence). Trimming removed 2 bases at V and 4 bases at J, with 6 bases between. The CDR3 length is 13 residues. The data derive from a study of blood T cell repertoires in COVID-19. Study overall: Both acute and convalescent COVID-19 samples were obtained from the United States, Italy and Spain. T cells, B-cell-depleted T cells, or PBMCs provided the cDNA or gDNA that served as material.

Sequencing used peripheral blood. The chain couples TRBV13 to TRBJ1-5; D remains unclear. This clonotype was sampled from a man aged 50 or older with active COVID-19. The DNA for the CDR3 is TGTGCCAGCAGCTTAAGCCGAAATCAGCCCCAGCATTTT. Its translation: CASSLSRNQPQHF.